The 26 T cell receptor beta chains in this list originate from one sample, sequenced in a study of blood T cell repertoires in COVID-19. Sequencing was performed with immunoSEQ multiplex PCR; in TCRdb, only in-frame clones are kept and a portion is missing. The table has approximately 75,000 clones, roughly 85% seen once. The source material was peripheral blood. Receptors were obtained from a woman of 80 years or more with acute or convalescent COVID-19.

The gene calls are TRBV5-4 and TRBJ2-5, with 9 bases fitting TRBD2. Germline V gene lookup returns CDR1 SGHNT and CDR2 YYREEE (reference sequence). With V trimmed by 5 bases and J by 1 base, 9 bases remained unmatched. The CDR3 totals 16 residues. This CDR3 is CASRSGTSRTQETQYF. DNA of the CDR3: TGTGCCAGCAGGTCCGGGACTAGCAGGACCCAAGAGACCCAGTACTTC.

The chain uses TRBV5-1 and TRBJ1-1, with D perhaps matching TRBD1 (6 bases). The germline V and J ends were trimmed by 8 bases and 0 bases, with 17 bases remaining between them. CDR3 length equals 15 residues. Germline CDR1 is SGHRS and CDR2 is YFSETQ. The CDR3 reads CASREGGNLNTEAFF. The CDR3 DNA follows: TGCGCCAGTAGGGAGGGGGGTAACCTGAACACTGAAGCTTTCTTT.

The chain employs TRBV5-8 and TRBJ2-3; TRBD2 aligns across 11 bases. The CDR3 has 18 residues. J gave up 0 bases and V 4 bases, and 10 bases lay outside the gene matches. CDR1 and CDR2 (germline): SGHTS, YDEGEE. As DNA, the CDR3 is TGTGCCAGCAGCGTGGGGGGACTAGCGGCCTCTAGCACAGATACGCAGTATTTT. It translates to CASSVGGLAASSTDTQYF.

This rearrangement joins TRBV4-1 to TRBJ2-3; 11 bases match TRBD2. CDR1 and CDR2 (germline): MGHRA, YSYEKL. Unmatched junction bases numbered 6, after V lost 1 base and J lost 0 bases. The CDR3 consists of 18 residues. The CDR3 reads CASSQVASGGSSTDTQYF. The CDR3 DNA sequence: TGCGCCAGCAGCCAAGTGGCTAGCGGGGGGTCTAGCACAGATACGCAGTATTTT.

The rearrangement joins TRBV2 to TRBJ1-6; maybe TRBD1 (6 bases). The germline gives CDR1 SNHLY, CDR2 FYNNEI. CDR3 length equals 14 residues. V lost 4 bases, J lost 10 bases, and 14 bases lay in between. CDR3 loop: CASSAQGLPSPLHF. The DNA for the CDR3 is TGTGCCAGCAGTGCACAGGGTCTCCCCTCACCCCTCCACTTT.

The chain is built from TRBV5-1 and TRBJ2-7, with 7 bases lining up with TRBD1. This CDR3 is 15 amino acids long. The V segment lost 4 bases and the J segment 6 bases; nucleotides outside the gene matches: 13. Germline CDR1 is SGHRS and CDR2 is YFSETQ. The CDR3 DNA is TGCGCCAGCAGCGCGGAACTAGGGGGCATCGGCGAGCAGTACTTC. The encoded protein is CASSAELGGIGEQYF.

The V gene is TRBV6-5, the J gene TRBJ2-3; TRBD2 matches 8 bases. The CDR3 extends over 15 amino acids. After removal of 5 bases from V and 2 bases from J, the junction contained 6 bases not matched to a gene. Per the germline V gene, CDR1 is MNHEY and CDR2 is SVGAGI. DNA for the CDR3: TGTGCCAGCAGTCGCACCGGGGGGGCCACAGATACGCAGTATTTT. This codes for CASSRTGGATDTQYF.

This clone was picked up a small number of times. This chain uses TRBV5-1 with TRBJ1-1; 8 bases are shared with TRBD1. The V and J ends lost 1 base and 1 base, in that order; junction bases with no gene match: 6. CDR1 is SGHRS and CDR2 is YFSETQ in the germline V gene. The CDR3 is made up of 16 amino acids. The DNA for the CDR3 is TGCGCCAGCAGCTTGTCGGCAGGGGGCCCGAACACTGAAGCTTTCTTT. Residues: CASSLSAGGPNTEAFF.

For the CDR3, the DNA is TGTGCCAGCATCGGACAGGCGTTATACAGTAACTATGGCTACACCTTC. Residues: CASIGQALYSNYGYTF. The V call is TRBV2, the J call TRBJ1-2, with 7 bases lining up with TRBD1. Germline CDR1 reads SNHLY; CDR2 reads FYNNEI. The CDR3 sequence is 16 residues long. J lost 1 base, V lost 7 bases, and 12 bases had no gene match.

This clone was seen more than once but under ten times. J is TRBJ2-6 and V is TRBV3-1 (or the pseudogene TRBV3-2); weak D call: TRBD2 (7 bases). Germline V gene sequence: CDR1 LGHDT, CDR2 YNNKEL (reference sequence). The V gene lost 4 bases and the J gene lost 0 bases, with 16 bases spanning the gap. This CDR3 is built from 18 residues. The CDR3 coding sequence is TGTGCCAGCAGCCGTATGGGGAGGGGGGCCTCTGGGGCCAACGTCCTGACTTTC. It yields the protein CASSRMGRGASGANVLTF.

The chain recombines TRBV3-1 (or the pseudogene TRBV3-2) with TRBJ2-7, with 11 bases that match TRBD2. Germline CDR1 is LGHDT and CDR2 is YNNKEL (reference sequence). This CDR3 is built from 16 residues. The J segment lost 6 bases and the V segment lost 4 bases, leaving 11 bases of the junction unmatched. Written as DNA, the CDR3 is TGTGCCAGCAGCCGGACTTTTAGCGGGGGGGCGGGCGAGCAGTACTTC. Translation: CASSRTFSGGAGEQYF.

The chain links TRBV15 to TRBJ1-2, with TRBD1 identical over 7 bases. From germline, CDR1 is LNHNV and CDR2 YYDKDF (reference sequence). The V gene end was trimmed by 2 bases and the J gene end by 0 bases; junction bases not matched to a gene: 9. The CDR3 contains 17 residues. The DNA for the CDR3 is TGTGCCACCAGCAGACACTTGGGACAGCTCGCTAACTATGGCTACACCTTC. It translates to CATSRHLGQLANYGYTF.

The CDR3 bases are TGCAGCGGCCAGGGGGTCGGCACTGAAGCTTTCTTT. Protein product: CSGQGVGTEAFF. The chain links TRBV29-1 to TRBJ1-1; TRBD1 matches 7 bases. V gave up 7 bases and J gave up 4 bases; unmatched junction bases: 6. Germline values: CDR1 SQVTM, CDR2 ANQGSEA. This CDR3 is 12 amino acids long.

This clone has more than one count but fewer than ten. V usage is TRBV6-5 and J usage is TRBJ1-6, with D unresolved. Trimming cost V 7 bases and J 5 bases, with 15 bases left between them. Per germline, CDR1 MNHEY and CDR2 SVGAGI. CDR3 length equals 15 residues. Here the CDR3 DNA reads TGTGCCAGCACCATTAGTCTGGTAAATAATTCACCCCTCCACTTT. Protein product: CASTISLVNNSPLHF.

The chain couples TRBV7-9 to TRBJ1-2, with D possibly matching TRBD1 (5 bases). The V and J ends lost 4 bases and 7 bases respectively, with 13 bases between them. Germline-derived CDR1 and CDR2 are SEHNR and FQNEAQ (reference sequence). The CDR3 is made up of 13 amino acids. This chain's CDR3 is CASSSSGTFGYTF. The DNA for the CDR3 is TGTGCCAGCAGCTCGTCCGGGACTTTTGGCTACACCTTC.

V and J are TRBV5-1 and TRBJ1-4, with 10 nucleotides matching TRBD1. In germline, CDR1 is SGHRS, CDR2 YFSETQ. CDR3 size: 16 residues. The J segment lost 0 bases and the V segment lost 4 bases, leaving 3 bases of the junction unmatched. As DNA, the CDR3 is TGCGCCAGCAGCCAGGACAGGGGGGCAACTAATGAAAAACTGTTTTTT. Translating it yields CASSQDRGATNEKLFF.

V is TRBV7-6 and J is TRBJ1-6; no firm D call. Looked up from germline, CDR1 is SGHVS and CDR2 is FNYEAQ. The CDR3 loop spans 16 amino acids. V was pared by 5 bases and J by 2 bases, with 13 bases between. Here the CDR3 reads CASSIQDTAYNSPLHF. Here the CDR3 DNA reads TGTGCCAGCAGCATTCAAGACACGGCCTATAATTCACCCCTCCACTTT.

The chain couples TRBV6-5 to TRBJ1-2; no clear D gene. Between the trimmed V and J ends, which lost 6 bases and 4 bases, there was a span of 12 bases. CDR1 and CDR2 (germline): MNHEY, SVGAGI. CDR3 length: 13 amino acids. This CDR3 is CASSSDISYGYTF. In DNA form, the CDR3 reads TGTGCCAGCAGCTCAGACATTAGCTATGGCTACACCTTC.

This rearrangement joins TRBV3-1 (or the pseudogene TRBV3-2) to TRBJ1-1, with 8 positions matching TRBD1. J was trimmed by 7 bases and V by 6 bases; bases with no gene match: 13. Germline loops: CDR1 LGHDT, CDR2 YNNKEL (reference sequence). The CDR3 is 15 residues long. CDR3: CASRRQGPGTLEAFF. In DNA form, the CDR3 reads TGTGCCAGCAGACGACAGGGGCCGGGAACACTTGAAGCTTTCTTT.

The chain has TRBV12-5 and TRBJ2-1; 12 bases align to TRBD2. The CDR3 is made up of 12 amino acids. Germline CDR1 and CDR2: LGHNT and FRNRAP. The CDR3 here is CDLAGGCNEQFF. DNA for the CDR3: TGTGACCTAGCGGGGGGGTGTAATGAGCAGTTCTTC.

Of note for this clone: Given the absence of the conserved phenylalanine or tryptophan at the CDR3 end, a read error is likely. No DNA is shown, since the ends of the CDR3 on it are uncertain; the CDR3 is the one TCRdb lists. This chain connects TRBV28 to TRBJ1-5; TRBD1 reflects the table's D call only, with no check against the DNA. Germline loops: CDR1 MDHEN, CDR2 SYDVKM. The CDR3 region is 16 residues in length, termini included. The CDR3 spells CASSPISGTGKGFGHI.

The CDR3 loop is CSVSYRGGGLMNTEAFF. CDR3 nucleotide sequence: TGCAGCGTCTCTTACAGGGGGGGAGGACTCATGAACACTGAAGCTTTCTTT. The chain joins TRBV29-1 to TRBJ1-1; TRBD1 aligns across 8 bases. V shed 6 bases, J shed 0 bases, and the junction held 15 bases outside the gene matches. The CDR3 has 17 amino acids. The germline V gene has CDR1 SQVTM and CDR2 ANQGSEA. Looking up the rest from reference TRBV29-1 and TRBJ1-1 gives the full variable domain: SAVISQKPSRDICQRGTSLTIQCQVDSQVTMMFWYRQQPGQSLTLIATANQGSEATYESGFVIDKFPISRPNLTFSTLTVSNMSPEDSSIYLCSVSYRGGGLMNTEAFFGQGTRLTVV.

V is TRBV4-1 and J is TRBJ1-3; TRBD1 matches 8 bases. This CDR3 comprises 18 residues. After removal of 4 bases from V and 0 bases from J, the junction contained 11 bases not matched to a gene. Per the germline V gene, CDR1 is MGHRA and CDR2 is YSYEKL. The CDR3 region is CASSPQNRGGLSGNTIYF. The CDR3, as DNA: TGCGCCAGCAGCCCGCAGAACAGGGGGGGACTCTCTGGAAACACCATATATTTT.

The rearrangement uses TRBV28 and TRBJ1-1; no firm D call. V shed 2 bases and J shed 0 bases, with 13 bases lying between them. Germline V gene lookup returns CDR1 MDHEN and CDR2 SYDVKM. CDR3 length: 16 residues. The CDR3 sequence is CASSLGRVGLNTEAFF. In nucleotides, the CDR3 is TGTGCCAGCAGTTTAGGGAGGGTAGGGTTGAACACTGAAGCTTTCTTT.

The chain is built from TRBV5-1 and TRBJ2-7, with 8 bases lining up with TRBD1. J was trimmed by 5 bases and V by 4 bases; bases with no gene match: 14. CDR1 and CDR2 (germline): SGHRS, YFSETQ. The CDR3 runs to 16 residues. DNA for the CDR3: TGCGCCAGCAGCCAGGGGAGACAGGGGAATTCCCACGAGCAGTACTTC. Translation gives CASSQGRQGNSHEQYF.

This chain links TRBV2 with TRBJ1-5, with TRBD1 matching 9 bases. Germline CDR1 reads SNHLY; CDR2 reads FYNNEI. The CDR3 has 14 amino acids. Unmatched junction bases numbered 5, after V lost 6 bases and J lost 5 bases. The DNA for the CDR3 is TGTGCCAGCAGAGGGACAGGGATCGATCAGCCCCAGCATTTT. Translated, it gives CASRGTGIDQPQHF. Based on the CDR3 plus reference TRBV2 and TRBJ1-5, the full variable domain is EPEVTQTPSHQVTQMGQEVILRCVPISNHLYFYWYRQILGQKVEFLVSFYNNEISEKSEIFDDQFSVERPDGSNFTLKIRSTKLEDSAMYFCASRGTGIDQPQHFGDGTRLSIL.